A selection of T cell receptor beta chains follows, all from one sample in a study of shared T cell receptors in the human thymus. Some clones are missing from TCRdb's copy, which holds only in-frame ones; the method was immunoSEQ multiplex PCR. The data contain hundreds of thousands of clones, around 87% of them seen just once; the ten biggest clones take up roughly 0.0087%. These sequences were also reported in another study, on human thymus T cells.

Sequencing used thymocytes. These receptors all stem from a boy younger than two with a congenital heart defect. CDR3s include the opening cysteine and the closing phenylalanine or tryptophan. Each record gives: J gene, D gene, clone size, V gene, CDR3 DNA, CDR3 protein. The D gene is left open where the match is weak. For some rows the clone size is stated as once, few or many, or as a class when expanded; others skip it.

>TRBJ2-1|.|.|TRBV5-1
TGCGCCAGCAGCTTGCGGTTGGACTACGCGGAAACAACCAATGAGCAGTTCTTC
CASSLRLDYAETTNEQFF
>TRBJ1-1|.|.|TRBV6-4
TGTGCCAGCAGTGGCGGGCCGAACACTGAAGCTTTCTTT
CASSGGPNTEAFF
>TRBJ2-7|.|.|TRBV18
TGTGCCAGCTCAGGGGGTCCTCAGCGGGTCTCCTACGAGCAGTACTTC
CASSGGPQRVSYEQYF
>TRBJ1-4|TRBD1|.|TRBV5-6
TGTGCCAGCCACAGGGGGAATACGGAAAAACTGTTTTTT
CASHRGNTEKLFF
>TRBJ1-4|.|.|TRBV5-4
TGTGCCAGCAGCTTGGGACGAGACAGCAATGAAAAACTGTTTTTT
CASSLGRDSNEKLFF
>TRBJ2-1|TRBD2|.|TRBV6-5
TGTGCCAGCAGTTGTGGCGGGGGGAGGAATGAGCAGTTCTTC
CASSCGGGRNEQFF
>TRBJ2-6|TRBD1|.|TRBV29-1
TGCAGCGCCCAGGGACAGGGGTTCAACGTCCTGACTTTC
CSAQGQGFNVLTF
>TRBJ2-3|TRBD2|once|TRBV19
TGTGCCAGTCAAACTAGCGGGGGGACAGATACGCAGTATTTT
CASQTSGGTDTQYF
>TRBJ1-2|.|.|TRBV19
TGTGCCAGTTTTGCGGGTTTTAGGGGCTACACCTTC
CASFAGFRGYTF
>TRBJ2-7|.|.|TRBV28
TGTGCCAGCAGTTACGGGATGCGGAACACCTACGAGCAGTACTTC
CASSYGMRNTYEQYF
>TRBJ2-1|.|few|TRBV5-4
TGTGCCAGCAGCTTGCGGCGGTACAATGAGCAGTTCTTC
CASSLRRYNEQFF
>TRBJ1-4|.|.|TRBV28
TGTGCCACCACACGACAGAACCATGAAAAACTGTTTTTT
CATTRQNHEKLFF
>TRBJ1-4|.|once|TRBV11-2
TGTGCCAGCAGCGAGAGGGAAGGACTGTTTTTT
CASSEREGLFF
>TRBJ2-7|.|.|TRBV5-1
TGCGCCAGCAGCTTGGTGGGGGACGAGACAGGATCCGACGAGCAGTACTTC
CASSLVGDETGSDEQYF
>TRBJ2-1|.|.|TRBV5-1
TGCGCCAGCAGCTTGGCCCTACTCTACAATGAGCAGTTCTTC
CASSLALLYNEQFF
>TRBJ2-3|.|.|TRBV20-1
TGCAGTGCTGAGGCGGGGGATACGCAGTATTTT
CSAEAGDTQYF
>TRBJ2-7|TRBD1|.|TRBV29-1
TGCAGCGTTGAAACAAGAGGGGACAGGCCTGCCTACGAGCAGTACTTC
CSVETRGDRPAYEQYF
>TRBJ2-2|TRBD1|.|TRBV28
TGTGCCAGCAGTTTCAAGGGGGCGATCGGGGAGCTGTTTTTT
CASSFKGAIGELFF
>TRBJ2-5|.|.|TRBV27
TGTGCCAGCACGGGGGATAGGGAGACCCAGTACTTC
CASTGDRETQYF
>TRBJ2-1|.|.|TRBV5-1
TGCGCCAGCAGCTGTACAGGCAATGAGCAGTTCTTC
CASSCTGNEQFF
>TRBJ1-1|TRBD1|.|TRBV29-1
TGCAGCGTTGAAGAAAGGGGGCTTGGCTACACTGAAGCTTTCTTT
CSVEERGLGYTEAFF
>TRBJ1-2|.|.|TRBV6-1
TGTGCCAGCAGAGATACAGGGTCCTATGGCTACACCTTC
CASRDTGSYGYTF
>TRBJ2-2|.|.|TRBV4-3
TGCGCCAGCAGCCCTCGGGACACCGACACCGGGGAGCTGTTTTTT
CASSPRDTDTGELFF
>TRBJ2-7|TRBD2|.|TRBV5-8
TGTGCCAGCAGCGCCGGGACTAGCGGGGGTGCCTACGAGCAGTACTTC
CASSAGTSGGAYEQYF
>TRBJ2-7|TRBD1|.|TRBV12-5
TGTGCTAGTGGTTTGAGTCGGGACAGTTACTACGAGCAGTACTTC
CASGLSRDSYYEQYF
>TRBJ1-1|.|.|TRBV11-1
TGTGCCAGCAGCTTTTGGATGGGCCAGAACACTGAAGCTTTCTTT
CASSFWMGQNTEAFF
>TRBJ1-2|TRBD1|.|TRBV7-9
TGTGCCAGCAGCCCGGTGCCGACAGGGTACAACTATGGCTACACCTTC
CASSPVPTGYNYGYTF
>TRBJ1-1|.|.|TRBV19
TGTGCCAGCGTCCCCCGGTTCTGGAACACTGAAGCTTTCTTT
CASVPRFWNTEAFF
>TRBJ2-7|.|few|TRBV6-1
TGTGCCAGCAGTGGGCCGACCGAGGCCTACGAGCAGTACTTC
CASSGPTEAYEQYF
>TRBJ1-5|TRBD1|.|TRBV4-1
TGCGCCAGCAGCCTAGGGACAGTCCGGAATCAGCCCCAGCATTTT
CASSLGTVRNQPQHF
>TRBJ2-3|TRBD1|.|TRBV4-3
TGCGCCAGCAGCCAAGAGGGACAGGGCAGCACAGATACGCAGTATTTT
CASSQEGQGSTDTQYF
>TRBJ2-7|TRBD2|.|TRBV4-3
TGCGCCAGCAGCCAGGAGGAGCGGGGGGAGTGCTACGAGCAGTACTTC
CASSQEERGECYEQYF
>TRBJ2-2|.|.|TRBV28
TGTGCCAGCAATACAGGGACCAACACCGGGGAGCTGTTTTTT
CASNTGTNTGELFF
>TRBJ2-2|.|.|TRBV9
TGTGCCAGCAGCGTAGGGGCCGGGGTGAACACCGGGGAGCTGTTTTTT
CASSVGAGVNTGELFF
>TRBJ1-5|TRBD1|.|TRBV10-1
TGCGCCAGCCGGACAGGGCTTTGGGATCAGCCCCAGCATTTT
CASRTGLWDQPQHF
>TRBJ2-7|.|.|TRBV7-2
TGTGCCAGCAGCTTACTACCGGCGGATAGCGGACCCTACGAGCAGTACTTC
CASSLLPADSGPYEQYF
>TRBJ2-3|.|once|TRBV7-9
TGTGCCAGCAGCCGGCGGGGAGATACGCAGTATTTT
CASSRRGDTQYF
>TRBJ1-5|.|few|TRBV5-4
TGTGCCAGCAGCTTGCGGCCCGGGGGGCCCCAGCATTTT
CASSLRPGGPQHF
>TRBJ1-2|TRBD1|.|TRBV4-3
TGCGCCAGTAGGACAGGGGGCGTGAATGGCTACACCTTC
CASRTGGVNGYTF
>TRBJ2-2|TRBD1|.|TRBV7-9
TGTGCCAGCAGCTTAGCGCGACAGGGGGAGGACACCGGGGAGCTGTTTTTT
CASSLARQGEDTGELFF
>TRBJ1-1|.|.|TRBV27
TGTGCCAGCAGCCGCGGGGGAACTGAAGCTTTCTTT
CASSRGGTEAFF
>TRBJ2-2|.|.|TRBV4-1
TGCGCCAGCAGCTTTACAGGGAACACCGGGGAGCTGTTTTTT
CASSFTGNTGELFF
>TRBJ2-3|TRBD2|.|TRBV5-1
TGCGCCAGCAGCTCCCGGACTAGCGGGATCACAGATACGCAGTATTTT
CASSSRTSGITDTQYF
>TRBJ1-5|.|few|TRBV28
TGTGCCAGCAGTTCCGAACACGTACTATCCCGTCAGCCCCAGCATTTT
CASSSEHVLSRQPQHF
>TRBJ2-7|.|once|TRBV29-1
TGCAGCGTTGTTAACAGGGAGAATTCCTACGAGCAGTACTTC
CSVVNRENSYEQYF
>TRBJ2-1|.|.|TRBV6-4
TGTGCCAGCAGTGACTCGAGGAAAGGGAGCTATGAGCAGTTCTTC
CASSDSRKGSYEQFF
>TRBJ2-6|.|.|TRBV29-1
TGCAGCGTTCGAGGCGGTCCTGGGGCCAACGTCCTGACTTTC
CSVRGGPGANVLTF
>TRBJ2-5|TRBD2|.|TRBV4-3
TGCGCCAGCAGCCAAGAAACCGTCCAGCGGGGGCGTAGGTCGGCCCAGTACTTC
CASSQETVQRGRRSAQYF
>TRBJ2-7|TRBD2|once|TRBV18
TGTGCCAGCTCACCAGAGTCTAGCGGGACCTACGAGCAGTACTTC
CASSPESSGTYEQYF
>TRBJ1-6|.|.|TRBV28
TGTGCCAGCAGTTTAGGGCAGGGGACGCTCTCCTATAATTCACCCCTCCACTTT
CASSLGQGTLSYNSPLHF
>TRBJ2-1|TRBD2|.|TRBV29-1
TGCAGCGTCCCCGGGACTAGCGGGGCCATGATTTACAATGAGCAGTTCTTC
CSVPGTSGAMIYNEQFF
>TRBJ2-7|.|.|TRBV7-9
TGTGCCAGCAGCTCGGGACAAAGAACCTACGAGCAGTACTTC
CASSSGQRTYEQYF
>TRBJ2-1|.|few|TRBV4-3
TGCGCCAGCAGCCAAGAGGGAGAAACAGAATCCTGCAATGAGCAGTTCTTC
CASSQEGETESCNEQFF
>TRBJ2-7|TRBD1|.|TRBV5-1
TGCGCCAGCGCCCGGACAGGACCCTACGAGCAGTACTTC
CASARTGPYEQYF
>TRBJ1-1|.|.|TRBV4-3
TGCGCCAGCAGCACCCGGGGGGCCAAGACCACTGAAGCTTTCTTT
CASSTRGAKTTEAFF
>TRBJ2-6|.|once|TRBV9
TGTGCCAGCAGCCCCCGGACGGGGAGCATAAGCTCTGGGGCCAACGTCCTGACTTTC
CASSPRTGSISSGANVLTF
>TRBJ1-5|.|once|TRBV28
TGTGCCAGCAGTGTTCCCCGTAGCAGGGGCATTTATAGCAATCAGCCCCAGCATTTT
CASSVPRSRGIYSNQPQHF
>TRBJ1-5|.|.|TRBV19
TGTGCCAGTAGTATAGCCGGGGGTGCTCAGCCCCAGCATTTT
CASSIAGGAQPQHF
>TRBJ2-7|TRBD1|.|TRBV6-5
TGTGCCAGCAGTTCCTCCCAGGGGGCGTACGAGCAGTACTTC
CASSSSQGAYEQYF
>TRBJ2-1|TRBD2|.|TRBV11-2
TGTGCCAGCAGCTCCAGACTAGCGGGGGGCGGTGTCGATGAGCAGTTCTTC
CASSSRLAGGGVDEQFF